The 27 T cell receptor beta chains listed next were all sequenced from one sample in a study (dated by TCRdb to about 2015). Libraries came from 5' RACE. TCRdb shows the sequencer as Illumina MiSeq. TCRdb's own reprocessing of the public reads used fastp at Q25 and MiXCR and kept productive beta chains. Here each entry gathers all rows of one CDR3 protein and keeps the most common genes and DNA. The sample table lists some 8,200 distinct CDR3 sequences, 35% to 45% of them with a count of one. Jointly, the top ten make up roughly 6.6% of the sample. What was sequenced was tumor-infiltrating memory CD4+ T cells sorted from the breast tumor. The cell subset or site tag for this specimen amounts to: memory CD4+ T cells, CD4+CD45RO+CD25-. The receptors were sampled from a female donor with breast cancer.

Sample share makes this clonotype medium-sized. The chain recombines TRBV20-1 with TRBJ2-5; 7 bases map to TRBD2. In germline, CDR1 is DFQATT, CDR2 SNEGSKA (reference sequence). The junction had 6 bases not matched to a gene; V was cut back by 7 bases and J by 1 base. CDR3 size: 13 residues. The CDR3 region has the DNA TGCAGTGGAACGGGAGGACTCCAAGAGACCCAGTACTTC. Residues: CSGTGGLQETQYF.

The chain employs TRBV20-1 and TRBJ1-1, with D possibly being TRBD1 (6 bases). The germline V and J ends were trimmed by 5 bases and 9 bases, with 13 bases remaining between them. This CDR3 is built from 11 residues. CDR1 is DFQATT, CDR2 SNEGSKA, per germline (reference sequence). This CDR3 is CSALTRGQAFF. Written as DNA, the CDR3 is TGCAGTGCTTTAACCCGGGGGCAAGCTTTCTTT.

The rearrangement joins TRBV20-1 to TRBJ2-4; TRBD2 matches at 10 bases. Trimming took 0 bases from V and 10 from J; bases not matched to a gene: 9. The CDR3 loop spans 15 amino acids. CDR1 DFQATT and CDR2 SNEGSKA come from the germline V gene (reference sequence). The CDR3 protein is CSARDSLLAGVIQYF. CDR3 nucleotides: TGCAGTGCTAGAGATAGTCTCCTAGCGGGAGTTATTCAGTACTTC.

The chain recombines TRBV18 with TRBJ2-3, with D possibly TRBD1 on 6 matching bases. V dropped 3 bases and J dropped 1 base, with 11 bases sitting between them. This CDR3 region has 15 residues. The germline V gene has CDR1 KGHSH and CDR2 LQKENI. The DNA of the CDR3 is TGTGCCAGCTCACCCCAGGGGACCGGCACAGATACGCAGTATTTT. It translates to CASSPQGTGTDTQYF.

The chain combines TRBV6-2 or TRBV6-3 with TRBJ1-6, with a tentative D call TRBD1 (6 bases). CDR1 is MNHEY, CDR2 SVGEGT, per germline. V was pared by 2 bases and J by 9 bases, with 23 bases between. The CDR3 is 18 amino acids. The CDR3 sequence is CASSYHPERGRGGSPLHF. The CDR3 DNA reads TGTGCCAGCAGTTACCATCCGGAGCGGGGCAGGGGTGGTTCACCCCTCCACTTT.

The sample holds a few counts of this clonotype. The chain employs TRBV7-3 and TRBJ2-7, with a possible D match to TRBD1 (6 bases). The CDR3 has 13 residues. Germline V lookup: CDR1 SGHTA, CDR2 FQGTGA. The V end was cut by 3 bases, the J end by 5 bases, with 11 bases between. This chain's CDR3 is CASSLGAGDEQYF. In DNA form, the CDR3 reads TGTGCCAGCAGCTTGGGGGCAGGAGACGAGCAGTACTTC. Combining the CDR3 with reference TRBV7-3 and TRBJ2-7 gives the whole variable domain GAGVSQTPSNKVTEKGKYVELRCDPISGHTALYWYRQSLGQGPEFLIYFQGTGAADDSGLPNDRFFAVRPEGSVSTLKIQRTERGDSAVYLCASSLGAGDEQYFGPGTRLTVT.

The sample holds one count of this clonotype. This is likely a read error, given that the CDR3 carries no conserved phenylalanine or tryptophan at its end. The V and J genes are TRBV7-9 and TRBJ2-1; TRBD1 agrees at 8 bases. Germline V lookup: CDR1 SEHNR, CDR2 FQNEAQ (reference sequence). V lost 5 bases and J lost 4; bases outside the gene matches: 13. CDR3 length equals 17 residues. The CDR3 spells CASSIVKRDRNYNEQFS. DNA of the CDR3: TGTGCCAGCAGCATAGTCAAACGGGACAGGAATTACAATGAGCAGTTCTCC.

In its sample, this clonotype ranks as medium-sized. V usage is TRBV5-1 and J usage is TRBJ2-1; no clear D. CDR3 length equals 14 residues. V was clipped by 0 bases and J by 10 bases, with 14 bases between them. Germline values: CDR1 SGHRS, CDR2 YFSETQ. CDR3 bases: TGCGCCAGCAGCTTGGCTTTCGCTGAAGGGGAGCAGTTCTTC. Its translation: CASSLAFAEGEQFF. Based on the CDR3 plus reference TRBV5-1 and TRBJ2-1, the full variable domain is KAGVTQTPRYLIKTRGQQVTLSCSPISGHRSVSWYQQTPGQGLQFLFEYFSETQRNKGNFPGRFSGRQFSNSRSEMNVSTLELGDSALYLCASSLAFAEGEQFFGPGTRLTVL.

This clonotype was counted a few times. The CDR3 is CSVRTSGGGNEQFF. DNA of the CDR3: TGCAGCGTCAGGACTAGCGGAGGGGGTAATGAGCAGTTCTTC. The V call is TRBV29-1, the J call TRBJ2-1; 10 bases are shared with TRBD2. This CDR3 spans 14 amino acids. From germline, CDR1 is SQVTM and CDR2 ANQGSEA. Unmatched junction bases numbered 9, after V lost 6 bases and J lost 7 bases.

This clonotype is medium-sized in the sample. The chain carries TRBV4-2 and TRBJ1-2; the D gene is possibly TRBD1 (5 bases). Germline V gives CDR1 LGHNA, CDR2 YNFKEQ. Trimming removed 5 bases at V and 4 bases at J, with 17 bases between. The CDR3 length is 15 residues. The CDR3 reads CASSLPTETGYGYTF. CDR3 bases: TGTGCCAGCAGCTTACCGACAGAAACTGGCTATGGCTACACCTTC.

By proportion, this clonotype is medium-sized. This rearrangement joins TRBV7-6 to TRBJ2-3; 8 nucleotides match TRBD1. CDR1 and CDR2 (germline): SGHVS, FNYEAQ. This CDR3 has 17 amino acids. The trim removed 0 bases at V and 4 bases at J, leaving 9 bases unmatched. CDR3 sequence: CASSLAPGRGQADTQYF. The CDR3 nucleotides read TGTGCCAGCAGCTTAGCCCCGGGCAGGGGGCAGGCAGATACGCAGTATTTT.

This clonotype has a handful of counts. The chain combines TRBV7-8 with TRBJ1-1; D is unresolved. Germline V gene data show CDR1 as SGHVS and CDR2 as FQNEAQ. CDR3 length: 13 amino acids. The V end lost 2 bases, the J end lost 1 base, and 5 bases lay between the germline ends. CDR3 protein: CASSLRGNTEAFF. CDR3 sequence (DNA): TGTGCCAGCAGCTTAAGAGGGAACACTGAAGCTTTCTTT.

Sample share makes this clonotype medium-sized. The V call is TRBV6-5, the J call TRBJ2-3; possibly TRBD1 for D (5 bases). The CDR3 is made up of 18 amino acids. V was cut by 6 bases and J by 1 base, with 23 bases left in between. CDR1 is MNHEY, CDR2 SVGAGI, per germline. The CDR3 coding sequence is TGTGCCAGCAGCCAATCCCCCGCCAGGGTGGGTGGCACAGATACGCAGTATTTT. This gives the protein CASSQSPARVGGTDTQYF.

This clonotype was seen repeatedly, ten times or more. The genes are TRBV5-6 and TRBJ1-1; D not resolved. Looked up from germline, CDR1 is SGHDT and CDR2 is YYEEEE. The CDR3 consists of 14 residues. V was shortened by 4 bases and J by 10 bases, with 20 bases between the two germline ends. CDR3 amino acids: CASSPWTGRPGAFF. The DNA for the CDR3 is TGTGCCAGCAGCCCATGGACCGGGCGGCCTGGAGCTTTCTTT.

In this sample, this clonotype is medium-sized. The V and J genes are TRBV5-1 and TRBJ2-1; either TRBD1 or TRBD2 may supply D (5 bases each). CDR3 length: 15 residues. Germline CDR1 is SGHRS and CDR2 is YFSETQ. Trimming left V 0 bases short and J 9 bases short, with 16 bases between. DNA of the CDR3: TGCGCCAGCAGCTTGGCCCGGGGCTCCTCGATTGAGCAGTTCTTC. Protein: CASSLARGSSIEQFF.

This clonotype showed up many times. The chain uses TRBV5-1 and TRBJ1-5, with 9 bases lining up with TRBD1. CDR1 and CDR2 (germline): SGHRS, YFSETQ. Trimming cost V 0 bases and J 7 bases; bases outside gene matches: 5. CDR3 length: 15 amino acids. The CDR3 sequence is CASSLGDRGYQPQHF. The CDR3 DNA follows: TGCGCCAGCAGCTTGGGTGACAGGGGGTACCAGCCCCAGCATTTT.

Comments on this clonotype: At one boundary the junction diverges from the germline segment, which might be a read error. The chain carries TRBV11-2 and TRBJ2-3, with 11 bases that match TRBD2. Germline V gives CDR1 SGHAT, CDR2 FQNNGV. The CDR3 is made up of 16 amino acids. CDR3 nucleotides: TGTGCCAGCACCTTTCGGACTAGCGGGCAAACCGATACGCAGTGTTTT. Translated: CASTFRTSGQTDTQCF.

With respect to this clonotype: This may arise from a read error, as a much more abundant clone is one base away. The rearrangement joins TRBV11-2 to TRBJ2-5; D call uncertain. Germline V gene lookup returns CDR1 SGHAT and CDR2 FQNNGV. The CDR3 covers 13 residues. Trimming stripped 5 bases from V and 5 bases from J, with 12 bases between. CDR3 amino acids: CASSVAGWETQYF. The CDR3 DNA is TGTGCCAGCAGCGTGGCCGGGTGGGAGACCCAGTACTTC. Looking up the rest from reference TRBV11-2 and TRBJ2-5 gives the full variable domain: EAGVAQSPRYKIIEKRQSVAFWCNPISGHATLYWYQQILGQGPKLLIQFQNNGVVDDSQLPKDRFSAERLKGVDSTLKIQPAKLEDSAVYLCASSVAGWETQYFGPGTRLLVL.

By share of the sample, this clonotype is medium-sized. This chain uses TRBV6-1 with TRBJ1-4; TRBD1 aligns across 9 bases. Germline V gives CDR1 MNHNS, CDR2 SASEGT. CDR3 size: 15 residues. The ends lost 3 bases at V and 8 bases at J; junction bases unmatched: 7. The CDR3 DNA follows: TGTGCCAGCAGTGACGTACAGGGGGCAAGAGAAAAACTGTTTTTT. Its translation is CASSDVQGAREKLFF.

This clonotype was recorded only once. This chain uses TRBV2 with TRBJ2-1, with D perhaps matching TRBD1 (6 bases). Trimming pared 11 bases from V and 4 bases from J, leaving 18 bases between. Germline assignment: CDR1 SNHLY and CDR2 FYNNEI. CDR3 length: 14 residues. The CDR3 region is CACQRTAQYNEQFF. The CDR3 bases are TGTGCCTGCCAGCGGACAGCTCAATACAATGAGCAGTTCTTC.

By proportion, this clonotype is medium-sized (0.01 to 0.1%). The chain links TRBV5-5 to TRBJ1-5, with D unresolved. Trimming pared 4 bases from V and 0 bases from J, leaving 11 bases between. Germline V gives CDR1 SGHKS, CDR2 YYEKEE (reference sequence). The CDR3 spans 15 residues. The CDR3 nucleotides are TGTGCCAGCAGCCCCGGAGAAAATAGCAATCAGCCCCAGCATTTT. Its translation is CASSPGENSNQPQHF.

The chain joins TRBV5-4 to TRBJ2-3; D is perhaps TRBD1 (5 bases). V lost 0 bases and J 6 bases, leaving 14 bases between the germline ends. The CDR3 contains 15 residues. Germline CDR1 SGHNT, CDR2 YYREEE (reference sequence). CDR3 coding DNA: TGTGCCAGCAGCTTGGTCCAGGGCCCAGCGGATACGCAGTATTTT. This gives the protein CASSLVQGPADTQYF.

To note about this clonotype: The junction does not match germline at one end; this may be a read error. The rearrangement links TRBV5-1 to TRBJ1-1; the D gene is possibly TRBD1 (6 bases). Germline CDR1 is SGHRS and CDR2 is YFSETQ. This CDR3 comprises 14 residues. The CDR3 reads CASSPDPGDTEASF. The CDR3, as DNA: TGCGCCAGCAGCCCGGACCCAGGGGACACTGAAGCTTCCTTT.

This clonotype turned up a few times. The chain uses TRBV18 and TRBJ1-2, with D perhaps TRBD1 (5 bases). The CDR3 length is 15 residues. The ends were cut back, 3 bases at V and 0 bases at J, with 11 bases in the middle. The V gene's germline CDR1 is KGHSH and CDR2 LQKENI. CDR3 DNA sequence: TGTGCCAGCTCACCCTCATCGACAGCTAACTATGGCTACACCTTC. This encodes CASSPSSTANYGYTF.

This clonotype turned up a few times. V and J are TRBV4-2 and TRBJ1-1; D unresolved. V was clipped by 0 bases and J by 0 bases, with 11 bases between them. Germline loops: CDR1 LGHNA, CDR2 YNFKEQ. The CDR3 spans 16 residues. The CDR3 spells CASSQEGNTMNTEAFF. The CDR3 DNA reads TGTGCCAGCAGCCAAGAGGGGAACACAATGAACACTGAAGCTTTCTTT.

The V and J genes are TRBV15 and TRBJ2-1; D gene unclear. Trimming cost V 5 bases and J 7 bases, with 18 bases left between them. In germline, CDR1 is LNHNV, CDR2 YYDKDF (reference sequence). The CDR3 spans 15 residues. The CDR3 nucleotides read TGTGCCACCAGCGACCGGGCCTTTGAAGGGAATGAGCAGTTCTTC. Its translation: CATSDRAFEGNEQFF.

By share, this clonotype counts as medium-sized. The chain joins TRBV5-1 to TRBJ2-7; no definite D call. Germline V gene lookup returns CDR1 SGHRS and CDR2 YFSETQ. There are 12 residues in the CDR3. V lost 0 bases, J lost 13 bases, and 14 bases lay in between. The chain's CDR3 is CASSLEPTLKYF. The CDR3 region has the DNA TGCGCCAGCAGCTTGGAACCGACTTTAAAATACTTC.